The TCR beta chain under discussion was sequenced for a study of blood T cell repertoires in COVID-19. Study context: Samples representing acute and convalescent COVID-19 were sourced from the United States, Italy and Spain.

Recovered status in Cohort 3 required two negative PCRs, clearance, or symptom resolution. Repertoires were generated with immunoSEQ multiplex PCR, while TCRdb's copy carries only in-frame clones and drops some. The sample includes 140,000 to 150,000 clones, about 85% of them seen just once. The table lists this clone with a count of one. This CDR3 is 15 amino acids long. Germline loops: CDR1 MNHEY, CDR2 SVGAGI. Trimming removed 0 bases from V and 2 bases from J, with 10 bases in between. The chain recombines TRBV6-5 with TRBJ1-2, with D hard to call. The receptor was derived from a middle-aged woman who had recovered from COVID-19. Sequenced sample: PBMCs or T cells enriched from blood (not recorded which). The CDR3 is CASSYSGNLNYGYTF. In nucleotides, the CDR3 is TGTGCCAGCAGTTACTCCGGTAACTTAAACTATGGCTACACCTTC.